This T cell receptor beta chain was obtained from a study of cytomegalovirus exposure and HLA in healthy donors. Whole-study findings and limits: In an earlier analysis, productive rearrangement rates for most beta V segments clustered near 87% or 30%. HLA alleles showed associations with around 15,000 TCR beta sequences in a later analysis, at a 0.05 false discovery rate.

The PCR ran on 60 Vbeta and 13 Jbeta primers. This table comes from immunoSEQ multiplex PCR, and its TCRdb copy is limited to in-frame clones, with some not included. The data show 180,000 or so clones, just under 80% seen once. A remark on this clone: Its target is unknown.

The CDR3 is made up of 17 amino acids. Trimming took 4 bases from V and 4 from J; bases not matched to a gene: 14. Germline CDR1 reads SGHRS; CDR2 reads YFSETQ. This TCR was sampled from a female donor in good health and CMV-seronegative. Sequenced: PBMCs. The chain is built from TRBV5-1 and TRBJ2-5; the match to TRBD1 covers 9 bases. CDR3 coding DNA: TGCGCCAGCAGCCCCGCGGCCGGGACAGGGTTTGCAGAGACCCAGTACTTC. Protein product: CASSPAAGTGFAETQYF.